A selection of T cell receptor beta chains follows, all from one sample in a study of cytomegalovirus exposure and HLA in healthy donors. Profiling relied on immunoSEQ multiplex PCR, and the TCRdb table lists in-frame clones only, not all of them. The table lists about 130,000 clones. The specimen was PBMCs. The source is a man younger than 35 in good health and CMV-seronegative. Each CDR3 is given with its conserved first and last residue. Each record gives: D gene, V gene, CDR3 length, J gene, CDR3 DNA, CDR3 protein. A D gene is named only where the DNA matches it firmly.

NA	TRBV30	13	TRBJ2-1	TGTGCCTGGAGCCGACAGGCAGCCAATGAGCAGTTCTTC	CAWSRQAANEQFF
TRBD2	TRBV5-1	16	TRBJ2-3	TGCGCCAGCAGCACCCTAGCGGGAATAACGGCAGATACGCAGTATTTT	CASSTLAGITADTQYF
NA	TRBV2	14	TRBJ2-3	TGTGCCAGCGTAGGGGCTCGTGGTCCAGATACGCAGTATTTT	CASVGARGPDTQYF
NA	TRBV7-2	14	TRBJ2-7	TGTGCCAGCAGCTTAGGGGGCGGCCTTCGGGTGCAGTACTTC	CASSLGGGLRVQYF
TRBD2	TRBV5-6	17	TRBJ2-1	TGTGCCAGCAGCTTGTCTAGCGGGAGGGCCGTTTCTTATGAGCAGTTCTTC	CASSLSSGRAVSYEQFF
NA	TRBV6-1	16	TRBJ1-2	TGTGCCAGCAGTGAAATGTCGGGGTTATTGGGCTATGGCTACACCTTC	CASSEMSGLLGYGYTF
NA	TRBV6-5	14	TRBJ2-7	TGTGCCAGCAGTTCGACAGGAGAAGCCTACGAGCAGTACTTC	CASSSTGEAYEQYF
NA	TRBV4-1	13	TRBJ2-7	TGCGCCAGCAGCCAAGCACTCTCTCGAGAGCAGTACTTC	CASSQALSREQYF
TRBD2	TRBV19	16	TRBJ2-1	TGTGCCAGTAGTTTGGCTAGCGGGACCTCCTACAATGAGCAGTTCTTC	CASSLASGTSYNEQFF
NA	TRBV28	12	TRBJ1-5	TGTGCCAGCAGTTTATTGCTACAGCCCCAGCATTTT	CASSLLLQPQHF
TRBD1	TRBV6-1	14	TRBJ1-1	TGTGCCAGCAGTGAAGGCCAGGGGGCTTCTGAAGCTTTCTTT	CASSEGQGASEAFF
TRBD2	TRBV6-5	15	TRBJ2-7	TGTGCCAGCGAGCCGGGGGGTTGGGCCTCCTACGAGCAGTACTTC	CASEPGGWASYEQYF
NA	TRBV5-5	15	TRBJ1-1	TGTGCCAGCAATACCCCCCGTACGGGTAGCACTGAAGCTTTCTTT	CASNTPRTGSTEAFF
NA	TRBV5-6	15	TRBJ2-7	TGTGCCAGCAGCCTCCATCCGACAGCCGCCTACGAGCAGTACTTC	CASSLHPTAAYEQYF
NA	TRBV13	13	TRBJ1-1	TGTGCCAGCAGCACCCGGGAAAACACTGAAGCTTTCTTT	CASSTRENTEAFF
TRBD2	TRBV9	16	TRBJ2-3	TGTGCCAGCAGCGGGACTAGCGGGATCAGCGCAGATACGCAGTATTTT	CASSGTSGISADTQYF
NA	TRBV19	16	TRBJ1-6	TGTGCCAGTCAAACAGGTTTCGGTCATATAACTTCACCCCTCCACTTT	CASQTGFGHITSPLHF
NA	TRBV6-5	13	TRBJ1-1	TGTGCCAGCGCCCCTCTTAACGCAGGGATCGCTTTCTTT	CASAPLNAGIAFF